The present TCR beta chain was sequenced within a study of blood T cell repertoires in COVID-19. About the research overall: The United States, Italy and Spain supplied acute and convalescent COVID-19 samples.

Patients from Seattle were sampled longitudinally, starting during active infection. Measured with immunoSEQ multiplex PCR; TCRdb has only the in-frame clones, and not every one. Here the sample spans roughly 230,000 clones, around four fifths being singletons. Germline V gene data show CDR1 as MNHEY and CDR2 as SVGAGI. Trimming removed 6 bases from V and 3 bases from J, with 15 bases in between. The CDR3 spans 14 residues. Material for sequencing was peripheral blood. This chain links TRBV6-5 with TRBJ2-7; possible D gene TRBD1, 6 bases. The receptor's source is a woman of 80 years or more with COVID-19, enrolled during active disease. CDR3: CASSYSGTYYEQYF. In nucleotides, the CDR3 is TGTGCCAGCAGCTATTCCGGGACATACTACGAGCAGTACTTC.